This T cell receptor (beta chain) was documented in a study of shared clonotypes between healthy human individuals. This clone has a single count. Profiling relied on immunoSEQ multiplex PCR, and the TCRdb table lists in-frame clones only, not all of them. The sample shows 1.4 million to 1.5 million clones, 96% of them seen only once. Trimming cost V 4 bases and J 5 bases; bases outside gene matches: 15. Germline V gives CDR1 MDHEN, CDR2 SYDVKM. The CDR3 has 17 residues. The sequencing sample was made of naive CD4+ T cells sorted from blood. The subset is: CD45RA+ positively selected. This receptor was obtained from a man younger than 40 in good health. The rearrangement uses TRBV28 and TRBJ2-3; 7 nucleotides agree with TRBD2. The CDR3 spells CASSSARGGSAKDTQYF. The CDR3 bases are TGTGCCAGCAGTTCCGCCCGCGGCGGGAGCGCCAAAGATACGCAGTATTTT.